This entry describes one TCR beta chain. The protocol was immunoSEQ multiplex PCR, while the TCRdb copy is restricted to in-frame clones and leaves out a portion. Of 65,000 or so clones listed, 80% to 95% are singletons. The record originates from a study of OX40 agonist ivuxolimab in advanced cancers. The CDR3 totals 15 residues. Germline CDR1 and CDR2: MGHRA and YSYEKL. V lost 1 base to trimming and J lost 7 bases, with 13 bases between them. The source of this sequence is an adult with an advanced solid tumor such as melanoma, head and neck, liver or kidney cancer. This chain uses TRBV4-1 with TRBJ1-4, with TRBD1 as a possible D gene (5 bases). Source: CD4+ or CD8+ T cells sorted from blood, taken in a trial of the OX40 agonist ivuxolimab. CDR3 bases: TGCGCCAGCAGCCAAGTACGCAGGGAGGGTGAAAAACTGTTTTTT. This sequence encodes CASSQVRREGEKLFF.